This paragraph reports one T cell receptor beta chain. The antigen it recognizes is unknown. Qualities for individual bases were not recorded, and no much larger clone is one base off. CDR1 SGDLS and CDR2 YYNGEE are derived from the germline V gene. V is reduced by 8 bases and J by 0 bases, leaving a spacing of 18 bases between them. The CDR3 starts with the cysteine, ends with the phenylalanine, and has 16 residues. Just the 48-base CDR3 DNA is kept, in frame starting at base 1. The cohort comprised some 700 healthy bone marrow donors. At the time of sampling, every cohort member was nominally healthy, though immune exposures that went unrecorded were likely present. The donor tested CMV seropositive and was one of the 289 seropositive cohort members. A peripheral blood sample was collected from each donor, and TCR beta sequencing was performed on peripheral blood mononuclear cells. Genomic DNA extraction from the blood cell samples was performed with the Qiagen DNeasy Blood Extraction Kit.

This sample is drawn from a study of cytomegalovirus exposure and HLA in healthy donors (dated by TCRdb to the late 2010s). Looking at the study overall: In an earlier analysis of approximately 500 of the donors, 250 to 300 Gb of sequence data and 117 million unique TCR beta sequences from about 179 million T cells were reported. The study combined high-throughput TCR immunosequencing, statistical association of individual TCRs with disease status, and machine learning to predict cytomegalovirus infection status. To decide whether each TCR beta V gene segment behaved as functional or pseudogenic, an earlier analysis of several hundred of the donors relied on high-throughput TCR beta sequencing. Every discovery cohort repertoire had been produced on one sequencing platform. To study patterns of TCR occurrence, a later analysis re-analyzed previously published TCR beta repertoires from more than 550 donors and added high-resolution HLA genotyping. A handful of DR-DQ haplotypes were treated as single units for association and clustering because of strong linkage in the cohort. In addition to the first cohort of 650 to 800 subjects, a separate validation cohort of 130 or so different subjects was used. In a later genetic analysis, genome-wide SNP genotypes for about 55% of the roughly 700 donors were used, and that subset was treated as a discovery cohort. Rather than using new phenotypic data, the later analysis identified candidate immune exposures from TCR beta sequences and from how often those sequences occurred across donors. Roughly 300 gigabases of sequencing data and approximately 85 million unique TCR sequences were included in an early release covering around 600 HLA-typed donors. Among around 400 genotyped donors of the cohort, an average of around 240,000 unique TCR beta nucleotide sequences was sequenced per donor, of which approximately 19% were non-productive. The study used immunosequencing to profile the T cell repertoires of 666 subjects and linked those repertoires to cytomegalovirus serostatus. Of the roughly 410 genotyped donors, roughly 80% were placed in the genetic ancestry cluster associated with self-reported Caucasian donors. Typing coverage varied by locus: roughly 629-630 donors for A, B, C, DRB1 and DQB1; more than 500 for DQA1; 606 for DPA1; 400 to 480 for DPB1. HLA typing included class I and class II loci at four-digit resolution. The study was designed to test whether signatures of past pathogen exposure could be identified by cataloging public T cell receptors. Donor age, sex, ethnicity and CMV serostatus were collected together with the repertoire data. Here is what the overall study found, with its caveats: CMV serostatus was the only immune exposure information available for the cohort. A later analysis reported that several top co-occurrence clusters appeared linked to parvovirus B19, influenza, CMV and Epstein-Barr virus. Because some donors lacked HLA typing at each locus, the association tests relied only on the typed subset. Because the 87-base-pair reads could not distinguish some IMGT-functional V segments, including TRBV6-2 and TRBV6-3, those segments were excluded. A further reported finding was that TCR beta sequences accurately predicted the HLA-A and HLA-B alleles for most subjects in the first cohort. Linkage disequilibrium might explain the correlated functional status among segregating V segments, but an unknown experimental factor could not be ruled out. A few of the identified cytomegalovirus-associated TCR beta chains were confirmed in vitro to be specific for cytomegalovirus antigens. In a later genetic analysis, fewer N-insertions in productive TCRs were reported among donors in an Asian-associated ancestry cluster than the approximately 670-donor mean. Assigning TCR associations to individual alleles was difficult when HLA alleles, especially DR and DQ, strongly co-occurred. In a later analysis, HLA-associated TCR beta chains showed more clonal expansion and lower generation probabilities than non-associated chains that were equally common. In a later analysis, TCR association rates were found to vary across HLA loci, with the most associated TCRs seen for DRB1 alleles and the fewest for HLA-C alleles. An association between a missense DCLRE1C variant and V-gene and J-gene trimming of TCR beta chains was found in a later genetic analysis and replicated in an independent cohort. The authors suggested that the approach could potentially be generalized to other disease states and immunological phenotypes. Most CMV-associated TCR beta chains appeared to be HLA-restricted in a later analysis, and the HLA associations seemed to be driven largely by CMV exposure. A group of highly shared sequence variants was considered likely to be a technical artifact of the sequencing pipeline. Across donors, most TCR sequences were observed very rarely, whereas some public TCRs were present in many individuals. The study gave a list of about 160 TCR beta chains associated with cytomegalovirus. Broadly in line with IMGT annotations, most TCR beta V segments showed up in productive rearrangements about 87% or about 30% of the time in an earlier analysis of 450 to 750 of the donors. The cohort was sequenced for TCR beta chains only, and without alpha or paired-chain data the features that could be detected were limited. The classifier was reported to diagnose cytomegalovirus status with high specificity and sensitivity in both the original and validation cohorts. In a later analysis, 15,000 to 20,000 TCR beta sequences were associated with specific HLA alleles at a false discovery rate of 0.05. Over 15 rarely observed V segments, including chromosome 9 orphons, were excluded from the earlier analysis of approximately 500 of the donors because counts were too low. The presence/absence analyses assumed that sequencing depth was roughly uniform across donors, and that assumption may not be true.

The library was prepared using the immunoSEQ multiplex PCR assay. A mixture of 60 forward primers for TCR Vbeta segments and 13 reverse primers for TCR Jbeta segments was used in the multiplex PCR. The CDR3 region of rearranged TCR beta genes was amplified from genomic DNA with a multiplex PCR assay. On the Illumina HiSeq System, the amplified TCR beta libraries were sequenced as 87-base-pair reads. Processing in the source paper ran as follows. Across the 670 or so repertoires, a later analysis counted 78 million or so unique TCR beta chains, 9.5 million to 12 million of which were shared by at least two donors. To remove PCR and sequencing errors, raw reads were error-corrected and collapsed into unique sequences using a nearest-neighbor algorithm that merged closely related sequences. CDR3 sequences were aligned to IMGT reference sequences to assign V, D and J gene segments. For a sequence to be retained, at least a six-nucleotide match to both a V gene segment and a J gene segment was required. A rearrangement was called productive if the CDR3 had no stop codons and remained in frame with V and J, and every other rearrangement was called non-productive. Following IMGT convention, CDR3 was defined as the stretch from the second conserved V-encoded cysteine to the conserved J-encoded phenylalanine. In an earlier analysis of around 570 of the donors, sequences lacking an unambiguous match to a single V gene segment were excluded. In an earlier analysis of 450 to 750 of the donors, a V segment was called functional when productive rearrangements were above 56.7%, and segregating when the standard deviation between donors exceeded 5%. A statistical classification framework was built to diagnose cytomegalovirus status from the catalog of TCR beta chain sequences. V and J gene assignment, in a later analysis, came from comparing TCR nucleotide sequences with IMGT/GENE-DB human TR gene sequences. The TCRdist pipeline was used in a later analysis to assign CDR3 sequences and most-parsimonious VDJ recombination scenarios. In a later analysis, each TCR beta chain was defined by its CDR3 amino acid sequence together with its V-gene family, and reads without a unique V-gene family were excluded. A later analysis removed 592 highly shared, low-generation-probability nucleotide sequences to deal with suspected cross-contamination and a sequencing artifact. In a later analysis, a clonal expansion index for each public chain was calculated from normalized within-repertoire ranks of inferred template counts. A later analysis computed generation probabilities with a VDJ recombination model fitted to out-of-frame rearrangements, and checked the results against IGoR. In a later analysis, TCR-TCR, TCR-HLA and TCR-CMV co-occurrence was scored with hypergeometric tests, and a repertoire-size bias correction was applied to TCR pairs. In a later analysis, false discovery rates were estimated by permuting HLA or CMV assignments 20 times. In a later analysis, co-occurring TCRs were grouped using DBSCAN, with TCRdist sequence similarity added in when clustering inside HLA-allele-positive subsets. Repertoires with fewer than 30,000 or more than 120,000 public chains were left out of co-occurrence clustering, as were roughly five repertoires with anomalous nucleotide sharing. Imported from immuneACCESS, the table was reduced by TCRdb to in-frame sequences with V and J called. These copies leave out some clones; in studies compared against another copy, an unresolved V gene accounts for under half, and the cause of the remainder is not known. V, J and clone size are taken as reported in that table, and D and trimming were inferred from the DNA itself. The sample contains approximately 130,000 clones, 82% of them found a single time. The ten most abundant clones make up about 8.1% of the sample.

Source material: PBMCs. The source of this sequence is a woman aged 45-65 years in good health and CMV-seropositive. The chain uses TRBV9 and TRBJ1-3; the D gene cannot be named for sure. The CDR3 sequence is CASSLSSETSGNTIYF. The DNA sequence is TGTGCCAGTTCCCTAAGTAGCGAAACCTCTGGAAACACCATATATTTT.